These 27 T cell receptor beta chains originate from one sample sequenced in a study of OX40 agonist ivuxolimab in advanced cancers. Produced via immunoSEQ multiplex PCR; TCRdb's table is partial and in-frame only. The sample has 20,000 to 25,000 clones, roughly 88% seen once. The material was CD4+ or CD8+ T cells sorted from blood, obtained in a trial of the OX40 agonist ivuxolimab. The receptors here all came from an adult with an advanced solid tumor such as melanoma, head and neck, liver or kidney cancer.

This rearrangement joins TRBV18 to TRBJ1-1; D remains ambiguous. Per germline, CDR1 KGHSH and CDR2 LQKENI. The CDR3 is made up of 16 amino acids. Deletions cut 0 bases from V and 0 bases from J, with 11 bases between. The CDR3 sequence: CASSPPVGLLNTEAFF. The CDR3 nucleotides are TGTGCCAGCTCACCACCTGTAGGCCTGTTGAACACTGAAGCTTTCTTT.

The rearrangement joins TRBV19 to TRBJ2-7, with D unresolved. CDR1 is LNHDA and CDR2 is SQIVND in the germline V gene (reference sequence). This CDR3 is built from 12 residues. V was shortened by 3 bases and J by 6 bases, with 9 bases between the two germline ends. The CDR3 DNA reads as TGTGCCAGTAGTATTTGGGCCGGCGAGCAGTACTTC. Its protein product is CASSIWAGEQYF.

V usage is TRBV7-8 and J usage is TRBJ2-7; no reliable D call. Germline V CDR1 and CDR2: SGHVS, FQNEAQ. The V end was cut by 0 bases, the J end by 3 bases, with 12 bases between. The CDR3 spans 15 residues. Here the CDR3 DNA reads TGTGCCAGCAGCTTAGCGCTGGTCAGCTTCTACGAGCAGTACTTC. As protein: CASSLALVSFYEQYF. Full variable domain (rest looked up from reference TRBV7-8 and TRBJ2-7): GAGVSQSPRYKVAKRGQDVALRCDPISGHVSLFWYQQALGQGPEFLTYFQNEAQLDKSGLPSDRFFAERPEGSVSTLKIQRTQQEDSAVYLCASSLALVSFYEQYFGPGTRLTVT.

The rearrangement links TRBV29-1 to TRBJ1-2, with a weak D call TRBD1 (5 bases). Germline CDR1 and CDR2: SQVTM and ANQGSEA. This CDR3 region has 11 residues. The V and J ends lost 3 bases and 6 bases respectively, with 8 bases between them. CDR3 protein: CSVDIGDGYTF. CDR3 nucleotides: TGCAGCGTTGATATAGGGGATGGCTACACCTTC.

V and J are TRBV27 and TRBJ2-7; the match to TRBD1 covers 8 bases. The CDR3 has 14 amino acids. The germline V gene has CDR1 MNHEY and CDR2 SMNVEV (reference sequence). Trimming at V came to 3 bases and at J to 6 bases, leaving 7 bases not matched to a gene. In DNA, the CDR3 is TGTGCCAGCAGTTTCATGCCAGGGGGCAGCGAGCAGTACTTC. This sequence encodes CASSFMPGGSEQYF.

The chain recombines TRBV11-3 with TRBJ2-5, with D uncertain. V was shortened by 0 bases and J by 1 base, with 0 bases between the two germline ends. Germline lookup yields CDR1 SGHNT and CDR2 YENEEA. The CDR3 contains 12 residues. CDR3 sequence reads: CASSLDQETQYF. The DNA of the CDR3 is TGTGCCAGCAGCTTAGACCAAGAGACCCAGTACTTC.

The chain links TRBV19 to TRBJ1-1; 9 bases match TRBD1. With V trimmed by 3 bases and J by 0 bases, 5 bases remained unmatched. Germline loops: CDR1 LNHDA, CDR2 SQIVND (reference sequence). The CDR3 length is 16 residues. The CDR3 coding sequence is TGTGCCAGTAGTATGGGGACAGGGCTAGTGAACACTGAAGCTTTCTTT. Translation: CASSMGTGLVNTEAFF.

This chain links TRBV18 with TRBJ2-1; maybe TRBD2 (6 bases). The CDR3 consists of 16 residues. The germline V gene has CDR1 KGHSH and CDR2 LQKENI. The V end was cut by 3 bases, the J end by 2 bases, with 14 bases between. CDR3 amino acids: CASSPPGSGPYNEQFF. CDR3 nucleotide sequence: TGTGCCAGCTCACCTCCCGGGAGCGGCCCCTACAATGAGCAGTTCTTC.

V usage is TRBV7-9 and J usage is TRBJ1-1; 7 positions match TRBD1. The CDR3 covers 14 residues. Germline V gives CDR1 SEHNR, CDR2 FQNEAQ (reference sequence). V shed 5 bases, J shed 4 bases, and the junction held 7 bases outside the gene matches. The CDR3 is CASSNQGGGTEAFF. The CDR3 DNA reads TGTGCCAGCAGCAACCAGGGGGGTGGCACTGAAGCTTTCTTT.

This clone was observed a single time. The chain uses TRBV6-1 and TRBJ2-7; TRBD1 matches 10 bases. The junction had 3 bases not matched to a gene; V was cut back by 2 bases and J by 5 bases. The germline V gene has CDR1 MNHNS and CDR2 SASEGT. The CDR3 loop spans 14 amino acids. The CDR3 DNA follows: TGTGCCAGCAGTGAATGGGACAGGGGCCACGAGCAGTACTTC. It is translated as CASSEWDRGHEQYF.

The V gene is TRBV9, the J gene TRBJ2-1; 12 bases match TRBD2. The CDR3 runs to 15 residues. J lost 7 bases, V lost 3 bases, and 5 bases had no gene match. The germline CDR1 and CDR2 sequences are SGDLS and YYNGEE. The CDR3: CASSASGGAGNEQFF. DNA for the CDR3: TGTGCCAGCAGCGCTAGCGGGGGGGCGGGAAATGAGCAGTTCTTC.

The CDR3 DNA reads as TGTGCCAGCTCGGATACAGGGAACTACGAGCAGTACTTC. As protein: CASSDTGNYEQYF. The chain links TRBV6-5 to TRBJ2-5, with D possibly being TRBD1 (6 bases). Gene TRBJ2-7 matches the end of the DNA better, so the J call may be wrong. The CDR3 has 13 amino acids. Germline V lookup: CDR1 MNHEY, CDR2 SVGAGI.

The genes are TRBV6-1 and TRBJ1-3; D is unclear. This CDR3 is 16 amino acids long. Trimming took off 4 bases at V and 7 bases at J, with 20 bases between the two ends. Germline V gene data show CDR1 as MNHNS and CDR2 as SASEGT. The CDR3 loop is CASSAEPEGIWNTIYF. CDR3 bases: TGTGCCAGCAGTGCAGAGCCTGAAGGTATCTGGAACACCATATATTTT.

On this clone itself: The same CDR3 arises from other DNA sequences in this sample as well. The chain uses TRBV5-4 and TRBJ1-1; D remains ambiguous. The germline V gene encodes CDR1 SGHNT and CDR2 YYREEE (reference sequence). There are 15 residues in the CDR3. V lost 4 bases to trimming and J lost 1 base, with 14 bases between them. The CDR3 DNA reads TGTGCCAGCAGCCCACCCCCTTCTAAGAACACTGAAGCTTTCTTT. It translates to CASSPPPSKNTEAFF.

The CDR3 spells CASSQDHRGRGIYEQYF. Written as DNA, the CDR3 is TGCGCCAGCAGCCAAGATCACAGGGGGCGCGGAATTTACGAGCAGTACTTC. The gene calls are TRBV4-1 and TRBJ2-7, with 9 bases lining up with TRBD1. The CDR3 length is 17 residues. Losses at the gene ends were 0 bases for V and 4 bases for J; bases not matched to a gene: 10. From germline, CDR1 is MGHRA and CDR2 YSYEKL.

The chain uses TRBV18 and TRBJ1-2, with no clear D. V gave up 1 base and J gave up 5 bases, with 20 bases separating them. The CDR3 extends over 17 amino acids. CDR1 and CDR2 (germline): KGHSH, LQKENI. CDR3 nucleotides: TGTGCCAGCTCACCACTACTTGATTCCGGGTTCTCTTATGGCTACACCTTC. Residues: CASSPLLDSGFSYGYTF.

The gene calls are TRBV7-9 and TRBJ2-4; 11 bases align to TRBD1. Germline V gene sequence: CDR1 SEHNR, CDR2 FQNEAQ (reference sequence). The CDR3 is 18 residues long. Trimming removed 5 bases from V and 3 bases from J; junction bases left unmatched: 12. CDR3 nucleotides: TGTGCCAGCAGCCCCTATAGGGGGGGGACAGGGGGCAAAAACATTCAGTACTTC. Protein: CASSPYRGGTGGKNIQYF.

CDR3: CASSVQGSDTQYF. The DNA for the CDR3 is TGTGCCAGCAGCGTCCAGGGGTCAGATACGCAGTATTTT. V gene TRBV5-4 combines with J gene TRBJ2-3, with D maybe TRBD1 (6 bases). The germline V gene has CDR1 SGHNT and CDR2 YYREEE (reference sequence). CDR3 size: 13 residues. V lost 4 bases to trimming and J lost 4 bases, with 10 bases between them.

J is TRBJ1-5 and V is TRBV5-4, with D hard to call. Germline V CDR1 and CDR2: SGHNT, YYREEE (reference sequence). CDR3 length: 14 amino acids. Trimming pared 4 bases from V and 8 bases from J, leaving 16 bases between. The CDR3 protein is CASSQPYPGEPQHF. The CDR3 nucleotides read TGTGCCAGCAGCCAACCTTACCCCGGGGAGCCCCAGCATTTT.

The chain joins TRBV29-1 to TRBJ1-2, with 8 bases matching TRBD1. V trimming: 6 bases; J trimming: 4 bases; junction bases outside the gene matches: 7. The germline V gene encodes CDR1 SQVTM and CDR2 ANQGSEA. This CDR3 contains 13 residues. CDR3 bases: TGCAGCGTACGACAGGGGAGTGGCTATGGCTACACCTTC. This translates into CSVRQGSGYGYTF.

The J gene is TRBJ2-7, the V gene TRBV27; D perhaps matches TRBD1 (7 bases). V was cut by 3 bases and J by 7 bases, with 13 bases left in between. Per the germline V gene, CDR1 is MNHEY and CDR2 is SMNVEV (reference sequence). The CDR3 contains 13 residues. DNA for the CDR3: TGTGCCAGCAGTTTGGAGGGGGCAGGGGAGCAGTACTTC. Translated, it gives CASSLEGAGEQYF.

The V call is TRBV5-5, the J call TRBJ1-1; D is unresolved. From germline, CDR1 is SGHKS and CDR2 YYEKEE (reference sequence). Trimming left V 2 bases short and J 4 bases short, with 15 bases between. The CDR3 spans 15 residues. For the CDR3, the DNA is TGTGCCAGCAGCTTTGATTATTCGGCGAGCACTGAAGCTTTCTTT. Protein sequence: CASSFDYSASTEAFF. Combining the CDR3 with reference TRBV5-5 and TRBJ1-1 gives the whole variable domain DAGVTQSPTHLIKTRGQQVTLRCSPISGHKSVSWYQQVLGQGPQFIFQYYEKEERGRGNFPDRFSARQFPNYSSELNVNALLLGDSALYLCASSFDYSASTEAFFGQGTRLTVV.

This clone was detected only once. CDR3 nucleotide sequence: TGTGCCAGCTCACCCCCGAGGGGCTCCATGCAAGAGACCCAGTACTTC. This gives the protein CASSPPRGSMQETQYF. This chain connects TRBV18 to TRBJ2-5; tentatively, D is TRBD1 or TRBD2 (5 bases each). The V and J ends lost 3 bases and 2 bases respectively, with 16 bases between them. The CDR3 spans 16 residues. Per germline, CDR1 KGHSH and CDR2 LQKENI.

The chain employs TRBV2 and TRBJ2-6, with D unresolved. This CDR3 has 14 amino acids. Trimming left V 5 bases short and J 0 bases short, with 5 bases between. Per germline, CDR1 SNHLY and CDR2 FYNNEI. DNA for the CDR3: TGTGCCAGCAGTCTTATCTCTGGGGCCAACGTCCTGACTTTC. Its protein product is CASSLISGANVLTF.

The J gene is TRBJ2-7, the V gene TRBV27; 8 nucleotides agree with TRBD2. CDR3 length: 11 amino acids. The V and J ends lost 5 bases and 7 bases, in that order; junction bases with no gene match: 1. Germline V lookup: CDR1 MNHEY, CDR2 SMNVEV (reference sequence). The CDR3 region has the DNA TGTGCCAGCAGTCGCGGGGGGGAGCAGTACTTC. Its protein product is CASSRGGEQYF.

The CDR3 region is CSVTGGTRRGAFF. In DNA, the CDR3 is TGCAGCGTGACCGGGGGCACCAGGCGGGGAGCTTTCTTT. The chain links TRBV29-1 to TRBJ1-1; possible D gene TRBD1, 6 bases. The germline V and J ends were trimmed by 6 bases and 10 bases, with 21 bases remaining between them. CDR3 length equals 13 residues. The germline CDR1 and CDR2 sequences are SQVTM and ANQGSEA.

This chain uses TRBV7-9 with TRBJ2-3; TRBD1 matches at 10 bases. The CDR3 consists of 14 residues. J gave up 4 bases and V 4 bases, and 2 bases lay outside the gene matches. CDR1 and CDR2 from the germline V gene are SEHNR and FQNEAQ (reference sequence). This CDR3 reads CASSSTGGPDTQYF. The CDR3 DNA reads TGTGCCAGCAGCTCGACAGGGGGCCCAGATACGCAGTATTTT.